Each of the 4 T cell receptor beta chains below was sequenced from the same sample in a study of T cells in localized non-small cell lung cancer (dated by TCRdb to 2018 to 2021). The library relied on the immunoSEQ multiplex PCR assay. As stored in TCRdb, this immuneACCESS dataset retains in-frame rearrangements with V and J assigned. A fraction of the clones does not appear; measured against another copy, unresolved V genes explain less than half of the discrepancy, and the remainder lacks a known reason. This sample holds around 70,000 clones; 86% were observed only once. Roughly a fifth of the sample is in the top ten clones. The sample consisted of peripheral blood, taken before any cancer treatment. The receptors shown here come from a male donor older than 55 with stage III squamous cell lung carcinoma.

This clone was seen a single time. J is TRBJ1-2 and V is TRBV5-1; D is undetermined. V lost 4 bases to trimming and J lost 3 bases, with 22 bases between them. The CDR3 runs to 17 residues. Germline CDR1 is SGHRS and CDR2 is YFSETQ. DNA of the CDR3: TGCGCCAGCAGCCTCCGTCCCCTAAACAGCTGGGACTATGGCTACACCTTC. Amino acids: CASSLRPLNSWDYGYTF.

CDR3 DNA sequence: TGCGCCAGCAGCTCCGGCGGGAGCGCGGCCCAGTACTTC. This sequence encodes CASSSGGSAAQYF. The V call is TRBV5-1, the J call TRBJ2-5; TRBD2 agrees at 7 bases. The V gene's germline CDR1 is SGHRS and CDR2 YFSETQ. V was clipped by 3 bases and J by 9 bases; unmatched bases: 8. The CDR3 has 13 amino acids.

The CDR3, as DNA: TGTGCCAGCAGTGAGGGCAGGCGGGGCACTGAAGCTTTCTTT. It translates to CASSEGRRGTEAFF. The chain has TRBV27 and TRBJ1-1; D remains unclear. With 5 bases removed from V and 4 bases from J, the gap between germline ends came to 14 bases. CDR1 and CDR2 from the germline V gene are MNHEY and SMNVEV (reference sequence). The CDR3 has 14 amino acids.

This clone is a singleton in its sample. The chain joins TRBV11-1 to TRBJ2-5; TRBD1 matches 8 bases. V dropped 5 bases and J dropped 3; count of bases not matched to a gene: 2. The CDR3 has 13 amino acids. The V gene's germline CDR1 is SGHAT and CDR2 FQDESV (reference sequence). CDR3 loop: CASSRGQEETQYF. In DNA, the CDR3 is TGTGCCAGCAGCCGGGGACAGGAAGAGACCCAGTACTTC.